This T cell receptor delta chain was sequenced during a study of gamma-delta chains in newborns, infants, children. Study-wide background: Microbial exposure reportedly drives polyclonal innate γδ T cell expansion after birth.

This CDR3 contains 21 residues. The germline V gene encodes CDR1 GEAIGNYY and CDR2 EKD. V lost 1 base to trimming and J lost 2 bases; unmatched junction nucleotides: 14. TCRdb repeated clone calling on the reads with CATT. The table includes 3,000 to 3,500 delta-chain clones, roughly 3.9% detected once. V and J are TRDV2 and TRDJ3; 9 bases line up with TRDD3. The J gene was missing in TCRdb and was found by matching the end of the DNA to germline. This receptor was identified in a child who was a newborn, infant or young child, either healthy, febrile or measles-vaccinated (not recorded which). The sequenced sample was blood. CDR3 sequence: CACDTMGGGYRNPWDTRQMFF. CDR3 coding DNA: TGTGCCTGTGACACGATGGGGGGGGGATACCGAAACCCCTGGGACACCCGACAGATGTTTTTC.